Listed below are T cell receptor beta chains from one sample, sequenced in a study of blood T cell repertoires in COVID-19. Using immunoSEQ multiplex PCR, the repertoire was profiled, and TCRdb retains in-frame clones only, with some absent. The sample carries around 220,000 clones, roughly 80% recorded once. Sequencing used peripheral blood. The receptors shown here come from a woman aged 80 or older with COVID-19, enrolled during active disease. The conserved cysteine and the conserved F or W are not part of the CDR3 here.

CDR3 length: 14
J gene: TRBJ1-5
V gene: TRBV7-8
CDR3 protein: ASSLMAVPSNQPQH

CDR3 length: 13
J gene: TRBJ1-6
V gene: TRBV19
CDR3 protein: ASSTFGQGASPLH

CDR3 length: 13
J gene: TRBJ1-5
V gene: TRBV2
CDR3 protein: ASSVSQGRMQPQH

CDR3 length: 14
J gene: TRBJ1-5
V gene: TRBV6-1
CDR3 protein: ASSDLQGLGNQPQH

CDR3 length: 13
J gene: TRBJ2-2
V gene: TRBV11-3
CDR3 protein: ASSQQQQGTGELF

CDR3 length: 11
J gene: TRBJ2-1
V gene: TRBV6-5
CDR3 protein: ASSFDAGNEQF

CDR3 length: 11
J gene: TRBJ2-1
V gene: TRBV3-1/TRBV3-2
CDR3 protein: ASSQDRQGEQF

CDR3 length: 11
J gene: TRBJ1-3
V gene: TRBV19
CDR3 protein: ASSPTVRDTIY

CDR3 length: 12
J gene: TRBJ1-3
V gene: TRBV6-5
CDR3 protein: ASSSGQPVNTIY

CDR3 length: 11
J gene: TRBJ1-1
V gene: TRBV5-1
CDR3 protein: ASSSGQVTEAF

CDR3 length: 13
J gene: TRBJ1-1
V gene: TRBV18
CDR3 protein: ASSPLGQGDTEAF

CDR3 length: 13
J gene: TRBJ2-2
V gene: TRBV4-1
CDR3 protein: ASSLGQEGIGELF

CDR3 length: 14
J gene: TRBJ2-2
V gene: TRBV7-8
CDR3 protein: ASSTGLAGVSGELF

CDR3 length: 14
J gene: TRBJ1-5
V gene: TRBV3-1/TRBV3-2
CDR3 protein: ASSPRGGVYNQPQH

CDR3 length: 14
J gene: TRBJ1-2
V gene: TRBV12-5
CDR3 protein: ASGWAQGLSAYGYT

CDR3 length: 13
J gene: TRBJ2-3
V gene: TRBV7-7
CDR3 protein: ASSSGTGWADTQY

CDR3 length: 13
J gene: TRBJ1-5
V gene: TRBV6-1
CDR3 protein: ASSEAQIVAAPQH

CDR3 length: 11
J gene: TRBJ2-7
V gene: TRBV27
CDR3 protein: ASSPRGSHEQY

CDR3 length: 12
J gene: TRBJ2-7
V gene: TRBV5-5
CDR3 protein: ASSFWGQGNEQY

CDR3 length: 13
J gene: TRBJ1-5
V gene: TRBV28
CDR3 protein: ASRLQGLHMQPQH

CDR3 length: 12
J gene: TRBJ2-7
V gene: TRBV11-1
CDR3 protein: ASSGMTASYEQY

CDR3 length: 11
J gene: TRBJ2-7
V gene: TRBV5-1
CDR3 protein: ASSTTSSYEQY

CDR3 length: 13
J gene: TRBJ1-1
V gene: TRBV28
CDR3 protein: ASRQATGQREIAF